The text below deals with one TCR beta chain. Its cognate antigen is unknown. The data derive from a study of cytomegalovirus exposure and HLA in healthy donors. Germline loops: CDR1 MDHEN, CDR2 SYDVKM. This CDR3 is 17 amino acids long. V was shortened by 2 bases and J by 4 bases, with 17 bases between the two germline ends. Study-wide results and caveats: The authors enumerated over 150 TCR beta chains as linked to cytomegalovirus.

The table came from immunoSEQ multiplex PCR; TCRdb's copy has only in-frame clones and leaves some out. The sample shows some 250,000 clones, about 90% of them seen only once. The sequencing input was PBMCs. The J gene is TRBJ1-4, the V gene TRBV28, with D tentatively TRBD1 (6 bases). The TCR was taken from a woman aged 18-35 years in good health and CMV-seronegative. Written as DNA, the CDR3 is TGTGCCAGCAGTTTACCCGCGGCAGGGACAAATAATGAAAAACTGTTTTTT. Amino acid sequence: CASSLPAAGTNNEKLFF.